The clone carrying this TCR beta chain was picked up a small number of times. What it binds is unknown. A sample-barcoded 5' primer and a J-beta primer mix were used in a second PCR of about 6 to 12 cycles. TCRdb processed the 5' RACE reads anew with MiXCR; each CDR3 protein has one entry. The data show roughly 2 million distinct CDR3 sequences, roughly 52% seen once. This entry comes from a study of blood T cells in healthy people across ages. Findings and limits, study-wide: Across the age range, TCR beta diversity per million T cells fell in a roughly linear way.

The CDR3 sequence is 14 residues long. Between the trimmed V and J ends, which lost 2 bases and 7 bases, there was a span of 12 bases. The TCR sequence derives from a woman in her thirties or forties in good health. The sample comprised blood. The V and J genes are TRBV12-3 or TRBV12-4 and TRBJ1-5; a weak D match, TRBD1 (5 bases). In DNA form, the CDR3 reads TGTGCCAGCAGTTTAAAAGGGGAAAGGCAGCCCCAGCATTTT. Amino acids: CASSLKGERQPQHF.